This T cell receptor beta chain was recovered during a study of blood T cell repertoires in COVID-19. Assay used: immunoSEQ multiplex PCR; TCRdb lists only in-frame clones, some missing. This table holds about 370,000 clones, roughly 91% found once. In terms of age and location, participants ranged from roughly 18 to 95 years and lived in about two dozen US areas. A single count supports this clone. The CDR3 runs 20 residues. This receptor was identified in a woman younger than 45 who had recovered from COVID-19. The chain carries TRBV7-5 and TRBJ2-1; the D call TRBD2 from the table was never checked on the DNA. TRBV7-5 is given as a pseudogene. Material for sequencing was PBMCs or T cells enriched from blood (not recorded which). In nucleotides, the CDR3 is TGTGCCAGAAGCTTAAGAGCCGAGACTAGCGGGGGGGCCTCGTACAATGAGCAGTTCTTC. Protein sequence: CARSLRAETSGGASYNEQFF.